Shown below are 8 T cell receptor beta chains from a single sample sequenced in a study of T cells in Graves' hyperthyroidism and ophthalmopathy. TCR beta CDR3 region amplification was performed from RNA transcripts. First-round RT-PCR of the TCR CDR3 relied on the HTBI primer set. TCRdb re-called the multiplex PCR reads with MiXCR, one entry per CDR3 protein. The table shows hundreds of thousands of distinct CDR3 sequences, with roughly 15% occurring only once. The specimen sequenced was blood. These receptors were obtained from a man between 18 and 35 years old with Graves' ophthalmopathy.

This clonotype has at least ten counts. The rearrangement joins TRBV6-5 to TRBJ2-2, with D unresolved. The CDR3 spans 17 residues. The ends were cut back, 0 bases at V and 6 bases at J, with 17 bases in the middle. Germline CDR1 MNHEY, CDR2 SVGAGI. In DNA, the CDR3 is TGTGCCAGCAGTTACTCTTTGCTGTATGTTTGGGCCGGGGAGCTGTTTTTT. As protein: CASSYSLLYVWAGELFF.

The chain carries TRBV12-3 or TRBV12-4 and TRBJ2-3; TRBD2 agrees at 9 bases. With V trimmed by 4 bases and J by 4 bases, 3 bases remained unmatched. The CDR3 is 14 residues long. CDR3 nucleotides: TGTGCCAGCAGTTCGGGACTAGCTTCAGATACGCAGTATTTT. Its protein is CASSSGLASDTQYF.

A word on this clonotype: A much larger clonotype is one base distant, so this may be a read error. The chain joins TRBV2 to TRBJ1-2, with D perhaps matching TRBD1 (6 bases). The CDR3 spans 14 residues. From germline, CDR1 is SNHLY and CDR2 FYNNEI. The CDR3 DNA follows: TGTGCCAGCAGTGGGACAGCCTTGGAGAAGGGCTACGCCTTC. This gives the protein CASSGTALEKGYAF.

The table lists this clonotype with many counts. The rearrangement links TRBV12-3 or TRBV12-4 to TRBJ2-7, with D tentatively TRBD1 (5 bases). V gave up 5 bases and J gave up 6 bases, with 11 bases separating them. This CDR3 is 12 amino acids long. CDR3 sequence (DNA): TGTGCCAGCAGTCTCAGGGTCCCCGAGCAGTACTTC. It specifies CASSLRVPEQYF.

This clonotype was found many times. CDR3 amino acids: CASSPSTSGRANEQFF. CDR3 nucleotides: TGTGCCAGCTCACCATCAACTAGCGGGAGGGCCAATGAGCAGTTCTTC. The V call is TRBV18, the J call TRBJ2-1, with 13 nucleotides matching TRBD2. Germline CDR1 and CDR2: KGHSH and LQKENI. The CDR3 consists of 16 residues. The V segment lost 2 bases and the J segment 6 bases; nucleotides outside the gene matches: 4.

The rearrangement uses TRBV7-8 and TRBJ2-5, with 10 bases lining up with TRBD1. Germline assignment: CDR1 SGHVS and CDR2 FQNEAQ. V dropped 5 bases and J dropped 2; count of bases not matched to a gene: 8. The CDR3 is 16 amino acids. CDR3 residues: CASSIGQGGIQETQYF. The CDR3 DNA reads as TGTGCCAGCAGCATAGGACAGGGGGGAATACAAGAGACCCAGTACTTC.

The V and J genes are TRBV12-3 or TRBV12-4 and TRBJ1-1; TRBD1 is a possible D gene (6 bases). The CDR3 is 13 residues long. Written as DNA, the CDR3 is TGTGCGGGATATGGGGACACGAACACTGAAGCTTTCTTT. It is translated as CAGYGDTNTEAFF.

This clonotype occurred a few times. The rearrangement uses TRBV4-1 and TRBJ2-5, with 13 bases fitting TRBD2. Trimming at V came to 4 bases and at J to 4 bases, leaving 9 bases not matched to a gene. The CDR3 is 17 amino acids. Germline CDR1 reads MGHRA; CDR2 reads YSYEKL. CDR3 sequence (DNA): TGCGCCAGCAGCCGTACTAGCGGGGGGGTTATGGGAGAGACCCAGTACTTC. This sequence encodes CASSRTSGGVMGETQYF.